This paragraph covers one T cell receptor beta chain sequence. CDR1 is SGDLS, CDR2 YYNGEE, per germline. V shed 4 bases and J 0 bases; nucleotides not matched to a gene: 2. There are 15 residues in the CDR3. Per the authors' pipeline: Counts of nucleated cells, estimated from reference gene primer amplification, were obtained. The data were produced by immunoSEQ multiplex PCR, yet TCRdb's version contains in-frame clones alone and is incomplete. V, J and clone size reflect that table, while D and trimming were determined from the DNA. The sample has 250,000 or so clones; 80% to 90% are singletons. The data derive from a study of blood T cell repertoires in COVID-19. Residents of 24 US areas, aged roughly 18 to 95 years, made up the participants. Clinical history reported by participants formed the basis on which cohorts were assigned.

V is TRBV9 and J is TRBJ1-5, with 9 bases that match TRBD1. Sequencing used PBMCs or T cells enriched from blood (not recorded which). This clonotype was sampled from a woman aged 25 to 39 with acute COVID-19. Written as DNA, the CDR3 is TGTGCCAGCAGCAGGACAGGGGATAGCAATCAGCCCCAGCATTTT. This codes for CASSRTGDSNQPQHF.